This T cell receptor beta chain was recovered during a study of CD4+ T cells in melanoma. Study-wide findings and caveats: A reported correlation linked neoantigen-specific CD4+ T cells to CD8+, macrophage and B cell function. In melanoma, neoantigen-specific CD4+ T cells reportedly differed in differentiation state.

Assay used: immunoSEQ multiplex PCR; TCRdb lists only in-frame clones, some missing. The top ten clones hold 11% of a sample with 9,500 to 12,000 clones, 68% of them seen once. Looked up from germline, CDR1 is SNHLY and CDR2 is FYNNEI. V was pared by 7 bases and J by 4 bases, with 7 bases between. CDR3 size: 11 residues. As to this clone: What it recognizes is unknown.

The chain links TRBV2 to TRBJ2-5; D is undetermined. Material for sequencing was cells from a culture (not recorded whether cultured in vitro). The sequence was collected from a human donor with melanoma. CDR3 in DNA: TGTGCCAGCAAAGGGCTAGAGACCCAGTACTTC. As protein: CASKGLETQYF.